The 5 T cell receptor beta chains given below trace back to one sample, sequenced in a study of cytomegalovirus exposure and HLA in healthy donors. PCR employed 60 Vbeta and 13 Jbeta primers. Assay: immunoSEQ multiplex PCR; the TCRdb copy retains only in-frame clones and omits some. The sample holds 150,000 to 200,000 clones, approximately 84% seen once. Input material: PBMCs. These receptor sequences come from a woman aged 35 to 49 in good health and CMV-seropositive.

CDR3 residues: CASSLIGQNTDTQYF. The DNA for the CDR3 is TGTGCCAGCAGCTTGATTGGTCAGAACACAGATACGCAGTATTTT. V is TRBV5-6 and J is TRBJ2-3; D is unclear. Germline-derived CDR1 and CDR2 are SGHDT and YYEEEE. The CDR3 runs 15 residues. The V gene lost 1 base and the J gene lost 2 bases, with 11 bases spanning the gap.

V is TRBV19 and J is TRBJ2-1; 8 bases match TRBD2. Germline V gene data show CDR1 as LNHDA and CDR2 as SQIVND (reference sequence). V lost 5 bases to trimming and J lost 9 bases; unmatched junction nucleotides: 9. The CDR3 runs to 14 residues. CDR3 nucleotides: TGTGCCAGTAGTTCTAGCGGGTTGAGGGGTGAGCAGTTCTTC. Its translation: CASSSSGLRGEQFF.

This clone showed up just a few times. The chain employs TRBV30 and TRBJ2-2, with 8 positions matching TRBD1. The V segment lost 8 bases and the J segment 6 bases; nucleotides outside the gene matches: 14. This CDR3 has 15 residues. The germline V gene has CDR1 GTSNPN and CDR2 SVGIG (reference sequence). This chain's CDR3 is CAARDRRALAGELFF. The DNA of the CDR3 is TGTGCCGCACGGGACAGGAGGGCCCTGGCCGGGGAGCTGTTTTTT.

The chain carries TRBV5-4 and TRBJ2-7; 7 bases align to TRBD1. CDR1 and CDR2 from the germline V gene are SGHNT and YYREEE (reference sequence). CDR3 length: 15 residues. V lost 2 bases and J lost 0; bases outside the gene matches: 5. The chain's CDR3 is CASSFRTGNSYEQYF. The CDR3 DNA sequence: TGTGCCAGCAGCTTCCGGACAGGAAACTCCTACGAGCAGTACTTC.

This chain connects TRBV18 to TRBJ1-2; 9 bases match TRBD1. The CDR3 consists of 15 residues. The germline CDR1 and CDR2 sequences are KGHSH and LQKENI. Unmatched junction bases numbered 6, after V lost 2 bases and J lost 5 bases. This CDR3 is CASSPSTTGGYGYTF. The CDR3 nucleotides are TGTGCCAGCTCACCATCAACGACAGGGGGTTATGGCTACACCTTC.